This is a list of T cell receptor beta chains from one sample in a study of cytomegalovirus exposure and HLA in healthy donors. Some clones are missing from TCRdb's copy, which holds only in-frame ones; the method was immunoSEQ multiplex PCR. The repertoire holds around 130,000 clones, over 75% seen once, with around 1.2% in the top ten. Material: PBMCs. These receptor sequences come from a man aged 45-65 years in good health and CMV-seronegative. Both conserved end residues are part of each CDR3. The order of the fields is V gene, D gene, clone size, J gene, CDR3 protein, CDR3 DNA. A D gene is named only where the DNA matches it firmly. Rows give clone size only sometimes, using once, few, many, or a class for an expanded clone.

TRBV5-1	-	few	TRBJ1-1	CASSQDRLMNTEAFF	TGCGCCAGCAGCCAGGACAGACTGATGAACACTGAAGCTTTCTTT
TRBV9	-	-	TRBJ2-6	CASSAVVSGANVLTF	TGTGCCAGCAGCGCCGTCGTCTCTGGGGCCAACGTCCTGACTTTC
TRBV2	TRBD1	-	TRBJ2-2	CASKTGTGNTGELFF	TGTGCCAGCAAGACCGGGACAGGGAACACCGGGGAGCTGTTTTTT
TRBV7-8	TRBD2	-	TRBJ2-1	CASSPPGGPYNEQFF	TGTGCCAGCAGCCCGCCGGGGGGACCCTACAATGAGCAGTTCTTC
TRBV6-5	TRBD1	-	TRBJ1-2	CASSYLGTVNYGYTF	TGTGCCAGCAGTTACCTCGGGACAGTAAACTATGGCTACACCTTC
TRBV9	-	-	TRBJ2-7	CASSVDQGYEQYF	TGTGCCAGCAGCGTAGATCAGGGCTACGAGCAGTACTTC
TRBV18	-	-	TRBJ1-5	CASSATVGQPQHF	TGTGCCAGCTCAGCGACAGTAGGTCAGCCCCAGCATTTT
TRBV6-1	TRBD2	-	TRBJ2-7	CASSERTSGARYEQYF	TGTGCCAGCAGTGAACGGACTAGCGGAGCCCGCTACGAGCAGTACTTC
TRBV7-9	-	few	TRBJ2-1	CASSMTNGDEQFF	TGTGCCAGCAGCATGACCAACGGAGATGAGCAGTTCTTC
TRBV28	TRBD2	-	TRBJ2-5	CASLAGGPETQYF	TGTGCCAGTCTAGCGGGAGGGCCGGAGACCCAGTACTTC
TRBV11-1	TRBD1	once	TRBJ1-1	CASSRRQGWNTEAFF	TGTGCCAGCAGCCGACGACAGGGTTGGAACACTGAAGCTTTCTTT
TRBV7-2	-	-	TRBJ2-4	CASRGWGAAKNIQYF	TGTGCCAGCAGGGGATGGGGAGCCGCCAAAAACATTCAGTACTTC
TRBV27	TRBD2	-	TRBJ2-7	CASRAGDGSSYEQYF	TGTGCCAGCAGGGCGGGGGACGGAAGCTCCTACGAGCAGTACTTC
TRBV27	-	-	TRBJ2-3	CASSFIPTDTQYF	TGTGCCAGCAGTTTTATCCCGACAGATACGCAGTATTTT
TRBV27	-	-	TRBJ1-1	CASSLGTGITEAFF	TGTGCCAGCAGTTTAGGCACAGGGATCACTGAAGCTTTCTTT
TRBV27	TRBD1	-	TRBJ2-2	CASTRRGQGTGNTGELFF	TGTGCCAGCACCCGGCGGGGACAGGGGACGGGAAACACCGGGGAGCTGTTTTTT
TRBV2	-	-	TRBJ2-1	CASSEFADNNNEQFF	TGTGCCAGCAGTGAATTTGCTGACAACAACAATGAGCAGTTCTTC
TRBV28	TRBD1	-	TRBJ1-5	CASSFTGGQPQHF	TGTGCCAGCAGTTTTACAGGGGGTCAGCCCCAGCATTTT
TRBV28	-	once	TRBJ2-7	CASTLGTYEQYF	TGTGCCAGCACTCTTGGGACTTACGAGCAGTACTTC
TRBV5-1	-	-	TRBJ2-7	CASSFGTRTYEQYF	TGCGCCAGCAGCTTCGGGACACGGACCTACGAGCAGTACTTC
TRBV18	TRBD2	-	TRBJ2-1	CASSPPAGGSYNEQFF	TGTGCCAGCTCACCACCGGCGGGAGGCTCCTACAATGAGCAGTTCTTC
TRBV5-1	-	once	TRBJ2-2	CASSLGLGNTGELFF	TGCGCCAGCAGCTTGGGACTAGGGAACACCGGGGAGCTGTTTTTT
TRBV27	TRBD2	-	TRBJ2-7	CASSLTSGSSYEQYF	TGTGCCAGCAGTTTGACTAGCGGGAGTTCGTACGAGCAGTACTTC
TRBV10-2	-	-	TRBJ2-3	CASRSGSSTDTQYF	TGCGCCAGCCGGTCGGGTTCTAGCACAGATACGCAGTATTTT
TRBV2	-	-	TRBJ2-4	CASSGDRGAKNIQYF	TGTGCCAGCAGTGGTGACAGAGGTGCCAAAAACATTCAGTACTTC
TRBV28	-	-	TRBJ1-1	CASTILEVGTEAFF	TGTGCCAGCACCATCTTAGAGGTCGGCACTGAAGCTTTCTTT
TRBV28	-	-	TRBJ2-6	CASSWGLGADSGANVLTF	TGTGCCAGCAGTTGGGGTTTAGGGGCCGACTCTGGGGCCAACGTCCTGACTTTC
TRBV30	TRBD1	-	TRBJ1-3	CAWSPPRTGEVNTIYF	TGTGCCTGGAGTCCACCTCGGACAGGGGAAGTGAACACCATATATTTT
TRBV19	-	-	TRBJ2-6	CASSLQGAGANVLTF	TGTGCCAGTAGTCTACAGGGTGCTGGGGCCAACGTCCTGACTTTC
TRBV28	-	-	TRBJ1-2	CASSSLLGYTF	TGTGCCAGCAGTTCCCTATTAGGCTACACCTTC
TRBV13	-	-	TRBJ2-2	CANRLAGNTGELFF	TGTGCCAACAGACTTGCGGGCAACACCGGGGAGCTGTTTTTT
TRBV11-3	TRBD2	-	TRBJ2-5	CASSRTSEETQYF	TGTGCCAGCAGCCGGACTAGCGAGGAGACCCAGTACTTC
TRBV5-1	TRBD2	-	TRBJ2-2	CASLGGGANTGELFF	TGCGCCAGCCTCGGGGGGGGCGCGAACACCGGGGAGCTGTTTTTT
TRBV4-1	-	-	TRBJ2-7	CASSGSSYEQYF	TGCGCCAGCAGCGGCAGCTCCTACGAGCAGTACTTC
TRBV7-8	TRBD2	-	TRBJ2-3	CASSSLWGLAGATDTQYF	TGTGCCAGCAGCTCCCTCTGGGGACTAGCGGGAGCAACAGATACGCAGTATTTT
TRBV19	TRBD1	-	TRBJ2-6	CASIDRALPGGANVLTF	TGTGCCAGTATCGACAGGGCCCTCCCAGGTGGGGCCAACGTCCTGACTTTC
TRBV7-8	-	once	TRBJ2-2	CASSPRGGAVTGELFF	TGTGCCAGCAGCCCAAGGGGGGGGGCCGTAACCGGGGAGCTGTTTTTT
TRBV5-6	-	-	TRBJ2-2	CASRFSATGELFF	TGTGCCAGCAGGTTTAGCGCCACCGGGGAGCTGTTTTTT
TRBV30	-	-	TRBJ1-3	CAWTELGNTIYF	TGTGCCTGGACAGAATTAGGAAACACCATATATTTT
TRBV5-1	TRBD1	-	TRBJ2-5	CASSFTGDGETQYF	TGCGCCAGCAGCTTCACAGGGGACGGGGAGACCCAGTACTTC
TRBV18	-	-	TRBJ2-7	CASSPSGRSYEQYF	TGTGCCAGCTCACCTAGCGGTCGGTCCTACGAGCAGTACTTC